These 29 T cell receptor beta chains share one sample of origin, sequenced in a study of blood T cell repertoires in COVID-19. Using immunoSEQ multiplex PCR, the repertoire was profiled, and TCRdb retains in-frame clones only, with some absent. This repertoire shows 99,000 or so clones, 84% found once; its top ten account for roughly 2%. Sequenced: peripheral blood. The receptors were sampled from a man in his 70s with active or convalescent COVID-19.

The chain's CDR3 is CASSTGQGVYGNTIYF. As DNA, the CDR3 is TGTGCCAGCAGTACGGGACAGGGGGTTTACGGAAACACCATATATTTT. The genes are TRBV6-6 and TRBJ1-3, with 11 bases that match TRBD1. J was trimmed by 4 bases and V by 5 bases; bases with no gene match: 7. CDR3 length: 16 amino acids. CDR1 is MNHNY, CDR2 SVGAGI, per germline (reference sequence).

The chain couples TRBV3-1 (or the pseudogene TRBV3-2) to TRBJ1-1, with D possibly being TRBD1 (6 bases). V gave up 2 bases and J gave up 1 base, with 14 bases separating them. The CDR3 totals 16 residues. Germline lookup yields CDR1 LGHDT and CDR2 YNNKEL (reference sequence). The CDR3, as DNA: TGTGCCAGCAGCCAAATGCGGGGGGCTCGGAACACTGAAGCTTTCTTT. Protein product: CASSQMRGARNTEAFF.

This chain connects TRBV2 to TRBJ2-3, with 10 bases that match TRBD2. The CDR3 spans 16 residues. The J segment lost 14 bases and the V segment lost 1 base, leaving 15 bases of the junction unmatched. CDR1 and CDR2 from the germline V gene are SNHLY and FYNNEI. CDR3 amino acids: CASSEGLAGAAMVPYF. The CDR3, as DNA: TGTGCCAGCAGTGAAGGCCTAGCGGGGGCCGCCATGGTCCCGTATTTT.

The CDR3 loop is CASSYRTGQGYYGYTF. CDR3 nucleotides: TGTGCCAGCAGCTATAGAACGGGACAGGGGTACTATGGCTACACCTTC. The V and J genes are TRBV3-1 (or the pseudogene TRBV3-2) and TRBJ1-2; 10 bases line up with TRBD1. The V gene end was trimmed by 5 bases and the J gene end by 3 bases; junction bases not matched to a gene: 9. CDR1 and CDR2 (germline): LGHDT, YNNKEL (reference sequence). CDR3 length equals 16 residues.

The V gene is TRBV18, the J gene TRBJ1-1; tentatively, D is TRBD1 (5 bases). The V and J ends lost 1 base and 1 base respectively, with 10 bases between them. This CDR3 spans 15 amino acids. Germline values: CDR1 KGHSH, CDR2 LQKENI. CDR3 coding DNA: TGTGCCAGCTCACCACAGGGGCTTGGGAACACTGAAGCTTTCTTT. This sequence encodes CASSPQGLGNTEAFF.

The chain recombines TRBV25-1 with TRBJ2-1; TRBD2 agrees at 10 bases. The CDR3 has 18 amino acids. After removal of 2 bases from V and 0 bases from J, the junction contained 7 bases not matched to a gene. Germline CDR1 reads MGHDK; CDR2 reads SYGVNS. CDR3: CASSETSGKKGSYNEQFF. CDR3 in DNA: TGTGCCAGCAGTGAAACTAGCGGGAAAAAAGGCTCCTACAATGAGCAGTTCTTC.

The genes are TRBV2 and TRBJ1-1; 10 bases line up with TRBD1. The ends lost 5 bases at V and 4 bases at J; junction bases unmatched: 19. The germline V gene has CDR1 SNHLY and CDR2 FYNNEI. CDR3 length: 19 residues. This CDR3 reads CASSSGTGARGPKGTEAFF. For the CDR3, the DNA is TGTGCCAGCAGTTCCGGGACAGGGGCCAGGGGGCCGAAGGGCACTGAAGCTTTCTTT. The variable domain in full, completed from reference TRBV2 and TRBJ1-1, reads EPEVTQTPSHQVTQMGQEVILRCVPISNHLYFYWYRQILGQKVEFLVSFYNNEISEKSEIFDDQFSVERPDGSNFTLKIRSTKLEDSAMYFCASSSGTGARGPKGTEAFFGQGTRLTVV.

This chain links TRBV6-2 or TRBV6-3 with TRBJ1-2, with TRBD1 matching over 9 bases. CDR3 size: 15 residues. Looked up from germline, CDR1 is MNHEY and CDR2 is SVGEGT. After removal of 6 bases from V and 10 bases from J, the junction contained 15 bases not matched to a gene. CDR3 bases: TGTGCCAGCAGCTCCAGGACAGGGGCAAGGAGTGCCTACACCTTC. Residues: CASSSRTGARSAYTF.

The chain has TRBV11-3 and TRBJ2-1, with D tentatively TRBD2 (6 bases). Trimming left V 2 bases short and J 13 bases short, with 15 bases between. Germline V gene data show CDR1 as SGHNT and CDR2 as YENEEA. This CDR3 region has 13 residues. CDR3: CASSLLTGGIQFF. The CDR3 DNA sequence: TGTGCCAGCAGCTTACTCACTGGGGGGATCCAGTTCTTC. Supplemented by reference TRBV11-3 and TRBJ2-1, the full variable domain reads EAGVVQSPRYKIIEKKQPVAFWCNPISGHNTLYWYLQNLGQGPELLIRYENEEAVDDSQLPKDRFSAERLKGVDSTLKIQPAELGDSAVYLCASSLLTGGIQFFGPGTRLTVL.

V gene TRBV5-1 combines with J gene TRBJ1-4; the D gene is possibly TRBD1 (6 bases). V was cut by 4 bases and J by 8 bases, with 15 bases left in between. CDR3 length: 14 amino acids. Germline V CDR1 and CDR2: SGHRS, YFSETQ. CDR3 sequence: CASSQGNLGEKLFF. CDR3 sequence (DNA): TGCGCCAGCAGCCAGGGGAACCTAGGGGAAAAACTGTTTTTT.

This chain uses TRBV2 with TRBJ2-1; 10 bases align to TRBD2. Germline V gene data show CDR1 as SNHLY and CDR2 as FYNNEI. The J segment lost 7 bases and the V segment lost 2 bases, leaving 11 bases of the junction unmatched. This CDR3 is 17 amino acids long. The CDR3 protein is CASSELGASGGANEQFF. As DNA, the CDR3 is TGTGCCAGCAGTGAATTGGGAGCAAGCGGGGGGGCTAATGAGCAGTTCTTC.

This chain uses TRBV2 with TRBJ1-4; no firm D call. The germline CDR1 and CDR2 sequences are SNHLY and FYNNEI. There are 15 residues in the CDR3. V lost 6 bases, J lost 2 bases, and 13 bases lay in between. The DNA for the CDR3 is TGTGCCAGCAGGGTTAACGCCGGGACTAATGAAAAACTGTTTTTT. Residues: CASRVNAGTNEKLFF.

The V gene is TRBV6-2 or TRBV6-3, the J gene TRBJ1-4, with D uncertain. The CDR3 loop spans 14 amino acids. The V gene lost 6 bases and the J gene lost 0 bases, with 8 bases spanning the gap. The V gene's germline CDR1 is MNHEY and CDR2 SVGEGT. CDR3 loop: CASSLISTNEKLFF. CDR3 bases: TGTGCCAGCAGCTTAATTTCAACTAATGAAAAACTGTTTTTT.

The CDR3 sequence is CASSSGQGNTDTQYF. In nucleotides, the CDR3 is TGTGCCAGCAGTTCCGGACAGGGAAACACAGATACGCAGTATTTT. This chain links TRBV6-5 with TRBJ2-3; 8 bases line up with TRBD1. Trimming removed 4 bases from V and 2 bases from J; junction bases left unmatched: 5. Germline V gives CDR1 MNHEY, CDR2 SVGAGI. The CDR3 runs 15 residues.

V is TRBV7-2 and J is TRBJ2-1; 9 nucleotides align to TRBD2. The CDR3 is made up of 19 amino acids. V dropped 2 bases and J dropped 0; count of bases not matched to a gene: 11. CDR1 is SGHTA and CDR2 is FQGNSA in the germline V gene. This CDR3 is CASSLNPGLAPSSYNEQFF. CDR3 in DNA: TGTGCCAGCAGCTTAAATCCGGGACTAGCCCCAAGCTCCTACAATGAGCAGTTCTTC.

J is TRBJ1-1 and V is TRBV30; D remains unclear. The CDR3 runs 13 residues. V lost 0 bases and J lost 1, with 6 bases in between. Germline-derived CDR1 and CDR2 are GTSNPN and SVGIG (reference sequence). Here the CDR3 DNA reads TGTGCCTGGAGTGTTTGGCAGAACACTGAAGCTTTCTTT. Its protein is CAWSVWQNTEAFF. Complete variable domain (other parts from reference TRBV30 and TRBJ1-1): SQTIHQWPATLVQPVGSPLSLECTVEGTSNPNLYWYRQAAGRGLQLLFYSVGIGQISSEVPQNLSASRPQDRQFILSSKKLLLSDSGFYLCAWSVWQNTEAFFGQGTRLTVV.

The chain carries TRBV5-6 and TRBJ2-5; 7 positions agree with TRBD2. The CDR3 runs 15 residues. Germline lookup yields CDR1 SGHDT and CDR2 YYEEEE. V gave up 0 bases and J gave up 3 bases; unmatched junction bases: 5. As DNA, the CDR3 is TGTGCCAGCAGCTTGGTCCGGACTAGAAAAGAGACCCAGTACTTC. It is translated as CASSLVRTRKETQYF. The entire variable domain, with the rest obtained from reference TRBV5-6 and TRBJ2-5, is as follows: DAGVTQSPTHLIKTRGQQVTLRCSPKSGHDTVSWYQQALGQGPQFIFQYYEEEERQRGNFPDRFSGHQFPNYSSELNVNALLLGDSALYLCASSLVRTRKETQYFGPGTRLLVL.

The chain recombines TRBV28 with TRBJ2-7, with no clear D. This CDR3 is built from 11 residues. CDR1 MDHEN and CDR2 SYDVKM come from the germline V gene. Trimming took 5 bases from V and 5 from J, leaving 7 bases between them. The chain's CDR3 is CASSERNEQYF. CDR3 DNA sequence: TGTGCCAGCAGTGAGCGCAACGAGCAGTACTTC.

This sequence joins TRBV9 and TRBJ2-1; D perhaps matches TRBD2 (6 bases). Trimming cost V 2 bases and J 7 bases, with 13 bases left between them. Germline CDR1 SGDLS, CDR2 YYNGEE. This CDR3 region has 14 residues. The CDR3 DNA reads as TGTGCCAGCAGCGTTAGCGCAGGGAGGAATGAGCAGTTCTTC. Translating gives CASSVSAGRNEQFF. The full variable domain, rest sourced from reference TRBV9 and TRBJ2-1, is DSGVTQTPKHLITATGQRVTLRCSPRSGDLSVYWYQQSLDQGLQFLIQYYNGEERAKGNILERFSAQQFPDLHSELNLSSLELGDSALYFCASSVSAGRNEQFFGPGTRLTVL.

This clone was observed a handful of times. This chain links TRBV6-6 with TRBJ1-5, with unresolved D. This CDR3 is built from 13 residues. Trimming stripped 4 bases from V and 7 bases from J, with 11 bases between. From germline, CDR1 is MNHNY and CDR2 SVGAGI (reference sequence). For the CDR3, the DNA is TGTGCCAGCAGTTCAGGATTCTGGCAGCCCCAGCATTTT. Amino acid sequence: CASSSGFWQPQHF.

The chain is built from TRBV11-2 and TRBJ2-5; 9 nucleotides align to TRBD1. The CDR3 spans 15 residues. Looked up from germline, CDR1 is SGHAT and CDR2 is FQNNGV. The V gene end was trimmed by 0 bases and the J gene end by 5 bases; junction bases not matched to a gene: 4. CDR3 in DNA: TGTGCCAGCAGCTTAGAGGGACAGGGTACTGAGACCCAGTACTTC. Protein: CASSLEGQGTETQYF.

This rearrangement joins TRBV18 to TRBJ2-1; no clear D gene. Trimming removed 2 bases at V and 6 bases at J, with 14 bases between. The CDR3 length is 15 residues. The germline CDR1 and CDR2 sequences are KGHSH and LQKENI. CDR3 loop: CASSPRREIGNEQFF. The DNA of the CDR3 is TGTGCCAGCTCACCAAGGAGAGAGATAGGCAATGAGCAGTTCTTC.

In DNA form, the CDR3 reads TGTGCCTGGCAGGGACAGGGGGGAGGCTACACCTTC. As protein: CAWQGQGGGYTF. The chain joins TRBV30 to TRBJ1-2, with TRBD1 matching over 11 bases. The CDR3 is made up of 12 amino acids. The V gene end was trimmed by 5 bases and the J gene end by 8 bases; junction bases not matched to a gene: 4. Germline V lookup: CDR1 GTSNPN, CDR2 SVGIG (reference sequence). Full variable domain (rest looked up from reference TRBV30 and TRBJ1-2): SQTIHQWPATLVQPVGSPLSLECTVEGTSNPNLYWYRQAAGRGLQLLFYSVGIGQISSEVPQNLSASRPQDRQFILSSKKLLLSDSGFYLCAWQGQGGGYTFGSGTRLTVV.

CDR3 in amino acids: CASSYSGTPEAFF. DNA for the CDR3: TGTGCCAGCAGTTACAGTGGGACACCTGAAGCTTTCTTT. The V gene is TRBV6-6, the J gene TRBJ1-1, with D possibly being TRBD1 (6 bases). V was shortened by 2 bases and J by 6 bases, with 10 bases between the two germline ends. Germline-derived CDR1 and CDR2 are MNHNY and SVGAGI (reference sequence). There are 13 residues in the CDR3.

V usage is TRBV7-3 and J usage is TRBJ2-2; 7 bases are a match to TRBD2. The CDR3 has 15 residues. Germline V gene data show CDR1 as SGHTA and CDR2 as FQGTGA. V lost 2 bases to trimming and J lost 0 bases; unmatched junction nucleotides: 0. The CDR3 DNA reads TGTGCCAGCAGCTTACTAGCGGCGAACACCGGGGAGCTGTTTTTT. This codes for CASSLLAANTGELFF.

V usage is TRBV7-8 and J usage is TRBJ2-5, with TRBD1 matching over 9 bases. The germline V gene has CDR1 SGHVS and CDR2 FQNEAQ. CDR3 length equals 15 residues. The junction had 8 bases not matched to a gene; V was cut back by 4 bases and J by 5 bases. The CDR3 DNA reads TGTGCCAGCAGCTCCGGACAGGGGATCGTGGAGACCCAGTACTTC. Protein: CASSSGQGIVETQYF.

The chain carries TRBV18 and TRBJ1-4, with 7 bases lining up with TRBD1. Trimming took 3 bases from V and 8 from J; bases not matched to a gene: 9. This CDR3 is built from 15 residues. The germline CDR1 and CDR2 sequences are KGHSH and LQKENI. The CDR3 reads CASSPATGRGEKLFF. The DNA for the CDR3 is TGTGCCAGCTCACCCGCGACAGGGCGAGGAGAAAAACTGTTTTTT.

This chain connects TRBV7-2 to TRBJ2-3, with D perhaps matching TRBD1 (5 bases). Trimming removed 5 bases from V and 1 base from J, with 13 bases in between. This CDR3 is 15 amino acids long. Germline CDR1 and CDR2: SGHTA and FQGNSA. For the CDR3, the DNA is TGTGCCAGCAGCGCCCCAGGGCCGCGCACAGATACGCAGTATTTT. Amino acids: CASSAPGPRTDTQYF.

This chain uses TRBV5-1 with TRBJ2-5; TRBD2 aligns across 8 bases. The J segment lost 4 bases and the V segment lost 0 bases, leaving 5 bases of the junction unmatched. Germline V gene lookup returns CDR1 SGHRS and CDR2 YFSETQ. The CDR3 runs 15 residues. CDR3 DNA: TGCGCCAGCAGCTTGGCCCCGGGGGGGCGAGAGACCCAGTACTTC. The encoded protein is CASSLAPGGRETQYF.